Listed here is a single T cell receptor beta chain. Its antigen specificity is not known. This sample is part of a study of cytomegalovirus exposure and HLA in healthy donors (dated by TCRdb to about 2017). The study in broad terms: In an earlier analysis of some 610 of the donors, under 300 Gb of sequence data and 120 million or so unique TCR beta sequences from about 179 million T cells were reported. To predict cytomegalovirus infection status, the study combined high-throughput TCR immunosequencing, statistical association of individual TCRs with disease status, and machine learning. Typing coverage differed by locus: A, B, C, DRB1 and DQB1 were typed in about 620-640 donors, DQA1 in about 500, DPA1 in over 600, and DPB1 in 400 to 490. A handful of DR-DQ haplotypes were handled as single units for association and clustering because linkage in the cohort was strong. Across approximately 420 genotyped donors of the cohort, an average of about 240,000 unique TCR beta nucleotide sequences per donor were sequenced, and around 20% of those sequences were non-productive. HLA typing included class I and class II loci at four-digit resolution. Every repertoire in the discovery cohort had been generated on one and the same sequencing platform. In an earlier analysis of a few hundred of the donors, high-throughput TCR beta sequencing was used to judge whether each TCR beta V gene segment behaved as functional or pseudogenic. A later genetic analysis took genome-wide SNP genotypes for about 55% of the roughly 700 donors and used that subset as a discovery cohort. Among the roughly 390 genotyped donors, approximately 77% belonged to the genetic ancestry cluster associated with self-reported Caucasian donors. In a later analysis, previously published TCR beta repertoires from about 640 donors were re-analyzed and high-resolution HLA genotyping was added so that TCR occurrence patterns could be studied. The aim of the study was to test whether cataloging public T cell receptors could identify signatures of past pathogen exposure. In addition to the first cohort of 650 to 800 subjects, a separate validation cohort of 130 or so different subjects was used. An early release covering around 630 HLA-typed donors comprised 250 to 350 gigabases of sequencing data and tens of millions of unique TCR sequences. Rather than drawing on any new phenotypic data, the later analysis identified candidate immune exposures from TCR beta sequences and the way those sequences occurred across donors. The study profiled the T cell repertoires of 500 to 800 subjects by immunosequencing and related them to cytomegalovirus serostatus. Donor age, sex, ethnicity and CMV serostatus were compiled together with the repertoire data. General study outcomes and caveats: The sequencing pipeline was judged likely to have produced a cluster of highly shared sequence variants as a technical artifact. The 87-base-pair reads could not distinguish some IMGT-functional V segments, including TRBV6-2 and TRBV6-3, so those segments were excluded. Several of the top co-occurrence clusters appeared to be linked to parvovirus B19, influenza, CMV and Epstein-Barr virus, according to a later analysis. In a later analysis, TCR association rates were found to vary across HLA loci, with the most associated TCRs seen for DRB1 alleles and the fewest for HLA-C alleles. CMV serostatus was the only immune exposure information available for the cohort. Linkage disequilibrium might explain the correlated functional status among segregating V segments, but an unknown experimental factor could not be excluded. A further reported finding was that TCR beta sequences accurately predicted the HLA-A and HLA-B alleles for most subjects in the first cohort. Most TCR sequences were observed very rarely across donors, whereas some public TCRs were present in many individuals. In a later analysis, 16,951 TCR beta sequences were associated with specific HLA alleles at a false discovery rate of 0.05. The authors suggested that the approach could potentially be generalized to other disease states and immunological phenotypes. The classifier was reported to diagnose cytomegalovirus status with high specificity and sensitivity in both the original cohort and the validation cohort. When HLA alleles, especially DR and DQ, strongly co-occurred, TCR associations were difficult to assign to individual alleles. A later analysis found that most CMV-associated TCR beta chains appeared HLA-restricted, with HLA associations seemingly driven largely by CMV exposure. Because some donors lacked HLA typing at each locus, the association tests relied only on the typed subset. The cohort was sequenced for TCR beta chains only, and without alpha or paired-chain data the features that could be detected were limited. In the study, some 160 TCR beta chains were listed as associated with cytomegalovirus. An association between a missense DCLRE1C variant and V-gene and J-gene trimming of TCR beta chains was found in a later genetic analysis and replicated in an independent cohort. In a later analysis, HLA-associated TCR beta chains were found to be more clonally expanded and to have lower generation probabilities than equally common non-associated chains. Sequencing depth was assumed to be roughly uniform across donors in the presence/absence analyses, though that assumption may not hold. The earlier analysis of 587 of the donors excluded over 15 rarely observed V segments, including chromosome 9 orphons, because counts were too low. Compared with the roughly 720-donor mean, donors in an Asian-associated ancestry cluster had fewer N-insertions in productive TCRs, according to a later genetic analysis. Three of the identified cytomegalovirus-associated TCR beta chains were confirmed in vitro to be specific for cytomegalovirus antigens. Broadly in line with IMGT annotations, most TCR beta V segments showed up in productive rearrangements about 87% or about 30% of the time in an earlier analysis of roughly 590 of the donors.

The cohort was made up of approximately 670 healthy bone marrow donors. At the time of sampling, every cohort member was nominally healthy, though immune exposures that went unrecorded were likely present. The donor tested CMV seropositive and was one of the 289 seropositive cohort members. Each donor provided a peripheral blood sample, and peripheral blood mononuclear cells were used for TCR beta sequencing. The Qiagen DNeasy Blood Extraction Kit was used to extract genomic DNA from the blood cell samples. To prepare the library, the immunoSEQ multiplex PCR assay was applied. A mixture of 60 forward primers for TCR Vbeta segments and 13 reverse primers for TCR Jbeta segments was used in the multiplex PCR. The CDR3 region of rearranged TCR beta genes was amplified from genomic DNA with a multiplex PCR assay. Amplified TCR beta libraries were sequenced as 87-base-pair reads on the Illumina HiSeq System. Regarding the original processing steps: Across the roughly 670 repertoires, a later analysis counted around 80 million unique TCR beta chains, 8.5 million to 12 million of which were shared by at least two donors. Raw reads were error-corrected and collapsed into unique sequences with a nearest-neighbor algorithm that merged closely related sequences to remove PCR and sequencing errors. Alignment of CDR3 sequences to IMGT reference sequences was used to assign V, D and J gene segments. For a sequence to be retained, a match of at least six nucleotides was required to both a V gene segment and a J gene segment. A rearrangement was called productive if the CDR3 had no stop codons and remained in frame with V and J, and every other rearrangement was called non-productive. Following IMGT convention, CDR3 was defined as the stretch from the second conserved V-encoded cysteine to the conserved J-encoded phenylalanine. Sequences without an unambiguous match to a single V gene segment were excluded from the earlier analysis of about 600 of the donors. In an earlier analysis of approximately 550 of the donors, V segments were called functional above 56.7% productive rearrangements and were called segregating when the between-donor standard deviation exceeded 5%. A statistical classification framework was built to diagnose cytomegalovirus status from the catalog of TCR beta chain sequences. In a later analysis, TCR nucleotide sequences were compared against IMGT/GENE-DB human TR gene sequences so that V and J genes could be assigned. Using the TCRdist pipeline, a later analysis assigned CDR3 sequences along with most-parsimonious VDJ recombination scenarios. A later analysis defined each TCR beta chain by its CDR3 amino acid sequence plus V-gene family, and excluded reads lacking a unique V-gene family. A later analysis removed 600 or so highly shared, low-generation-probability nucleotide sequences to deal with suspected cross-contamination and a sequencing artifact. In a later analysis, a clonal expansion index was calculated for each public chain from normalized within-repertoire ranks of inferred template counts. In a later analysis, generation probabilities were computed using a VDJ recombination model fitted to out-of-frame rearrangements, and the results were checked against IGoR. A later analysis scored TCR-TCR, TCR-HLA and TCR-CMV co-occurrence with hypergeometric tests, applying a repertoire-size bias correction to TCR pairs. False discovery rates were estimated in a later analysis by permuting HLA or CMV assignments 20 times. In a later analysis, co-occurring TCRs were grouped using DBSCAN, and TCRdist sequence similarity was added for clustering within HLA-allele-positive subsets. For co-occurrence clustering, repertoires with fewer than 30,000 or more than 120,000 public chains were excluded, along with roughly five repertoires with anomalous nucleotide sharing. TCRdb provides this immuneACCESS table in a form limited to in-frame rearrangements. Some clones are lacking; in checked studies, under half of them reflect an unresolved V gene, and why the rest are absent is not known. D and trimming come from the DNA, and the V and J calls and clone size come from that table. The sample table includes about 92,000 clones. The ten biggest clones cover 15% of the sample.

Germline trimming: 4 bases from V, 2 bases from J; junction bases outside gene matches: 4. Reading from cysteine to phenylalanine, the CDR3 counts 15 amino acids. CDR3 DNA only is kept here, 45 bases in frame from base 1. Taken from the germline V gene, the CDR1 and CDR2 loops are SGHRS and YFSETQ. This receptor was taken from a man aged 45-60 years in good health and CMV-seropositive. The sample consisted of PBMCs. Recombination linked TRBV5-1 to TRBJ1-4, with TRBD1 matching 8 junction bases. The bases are TGCGCCAGCAGCCAACAGGGGGGCACTAATGAAAAACTGTTTTTT. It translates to CASSQQGGTNEKLFF.